This T cell receptor (beta chain) was retrieved from a study of regulatory T cells in long-lasting Graves disease. As for the study in general: Those with persistent Graves' disease had received antithyroid drugs for over 5 years with positive TSH receptor antibodies.

This clonotype appeared a few times. V gave up 0 bases and J gave up 5 bases, with 7 bases separating them. Germline assignment: CDR1 SQVTM and CDR2 ANQGSEA. The CDR3 is 12 amino acids. As for time point: persistent/refractory GD, antithyroid drugs over 5 years with positive TRAb. After RNA was extracted from PBMCs, the TCR library was made from it. In building TCR beta libraries, iRepertoire HTBI primers were used together with Arm-PCR of CDR3 regions. Via MiXCR, TCRdb re-called the multiplex PCR reads, giving one row per CDR3 protein. The sample lists approximately 690,000 distinct CDR3 sequences, about 32% occurring once.

The chain carries TRBV29-1 and TRBJ1-2; D is unresolved. The sample consisted of peripheral blood mononuclear cells (PBMCs), taken when the disease was refractory, from a patient treated with antithyroid drugs. The TCR was taken from a female donor with Graves disease. CDR3 sequence: CSVEELGYGYTF. CDR3 DNA sequence: TGCAGCGTTGAAGAGCTGGGATATGGCTACACCTTC.